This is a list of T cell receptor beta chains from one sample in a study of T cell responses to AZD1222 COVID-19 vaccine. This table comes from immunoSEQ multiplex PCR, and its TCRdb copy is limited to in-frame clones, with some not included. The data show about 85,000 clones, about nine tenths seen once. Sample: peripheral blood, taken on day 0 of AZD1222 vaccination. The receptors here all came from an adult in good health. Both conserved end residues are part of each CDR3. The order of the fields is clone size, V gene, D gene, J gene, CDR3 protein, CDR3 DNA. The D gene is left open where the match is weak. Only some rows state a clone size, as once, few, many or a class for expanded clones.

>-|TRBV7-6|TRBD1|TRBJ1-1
CASSLDGQGVTEAFF
TGTGCCAGCAGCTTAGACGGACAGGGGGTGACTGAAGCTTTCTTT
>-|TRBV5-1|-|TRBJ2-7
CASSPTGASGSYEQYF
TGCGCCAGCAGCCCTACGGGGGCTAGTGGTAGTTACGAGCAGTACTTC
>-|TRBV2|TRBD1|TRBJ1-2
CASRGDTKGAGYTF
TGTGCCAGCAGGGGGGACACCAAGGGGGCTGGCTACACCTTC
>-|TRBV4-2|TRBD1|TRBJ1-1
CASSPEQGRNTEAFF
TGTGCCAGCAGCCCGGAACAGGGGAGGAACACTGAAGCTTTCTTT
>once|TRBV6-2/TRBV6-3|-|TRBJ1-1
CASSSPGLSSTEAFF
TGTGCCAGCAGTTCACCGGGACTCTCTAGCACTGAAGCTTTCTTT
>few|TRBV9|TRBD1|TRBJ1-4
CASSAAKTGGWLFF
TGTGCCAGCAGCGCCGCCAAGACAGGGGGATGGCTGTTTTTT
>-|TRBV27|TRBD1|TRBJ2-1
CASSLKTGRNEQFF
TGTGCCAGCAGTTTAAAGACAGGGCGCAATGAGCAGTTCTTC
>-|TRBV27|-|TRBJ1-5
CASSLRASSNQPQHF
TGTGCCAGCAGTTTGCGGGCTTCGAGCAATCAGCCCCAGCATTTT
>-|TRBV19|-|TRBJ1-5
CASNVPANQPQHF
TGTGCCTCTAACGTACCAGCTAATCAGCCCCAGCATTTT
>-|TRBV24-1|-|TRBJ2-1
CATSDLGAGSYNEQFF
TGTGCCACCAGTGATTTGGGGGCCGGCTCCTACAATGAGCAGTTCTTC
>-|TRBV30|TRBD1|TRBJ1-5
CAWSVQGAGAQHF
TGTGCCTGGAGTGTACAGGGGGCCGGGGCCCAGCATTTT
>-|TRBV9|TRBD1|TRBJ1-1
CASSPEQGRTEAFF
TGTGCCAGCAGCCCCGAACAGGGGAGGACTGAAGCTTTCTTT
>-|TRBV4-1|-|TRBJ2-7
CASSLPGESYEQYF
TGCGCCAGCAGCCTCCCAGGCGAGTCCTACGAGCAGTACTTC
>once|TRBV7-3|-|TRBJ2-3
CASSSGPQKSDTQYF
TGTGCCAGCAGCTCGGGACCCCAGAAGTCAGATACGCAGTATTTT
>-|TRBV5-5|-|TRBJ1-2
CASSLGVGASNLYGYTF
TGTGCCAGCAGCTTGGGGGTCGGTGCCTCCAACCTCTATGGCTACACCTTC
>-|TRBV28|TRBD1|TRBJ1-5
CASSHLTGAYSNQPQHF
TGTGCCAGCAGTCATCTTACAGGGGCCTATAGCAATCAGCCCCAGCATTTT
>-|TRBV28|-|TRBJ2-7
CASSNRQREQYF
TGTGCCAGCAGTAACAGGCAGCGCGAGCAGTACTTC
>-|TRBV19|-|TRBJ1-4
CASSKQWNEKLFF
TGTGCCAGTAGTAAACAGTGGAATGAAAAACTGTTTTTT
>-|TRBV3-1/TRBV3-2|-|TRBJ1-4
CASSSRGFNEKLFF
TGTGCCAGCAGCTCGAGGGGCTTTAATGAAAAACTGTTTTTT
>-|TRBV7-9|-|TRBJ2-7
CASAETDPLPYEQYF
TGTGCCAGCGCCGAGACCGACCCGCTGCCCTACGAGCAGTACTTC
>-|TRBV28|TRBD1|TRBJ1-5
CASSFRDRDPQHF
TGTGCCAGCAGTTTTCGGGACAGGGACCCCCAGCATTTT
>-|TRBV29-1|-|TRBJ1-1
CSTRQATNTEAFF
TGCAGCACTCGACAGGCCACGAACACTGAAGCTTTCTTT
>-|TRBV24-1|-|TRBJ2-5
CATSDRQGGGLQETQYF
TGTGCCACCAGTGATCGACAGGGAGGGGGCTTACAAGAGACCCAGTACTTC
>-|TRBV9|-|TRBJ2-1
CASSVAFNYNEQFF
TGTGCCAGCAGCGTAGCTTTTAACTACAATGAGCAGTTCTTC
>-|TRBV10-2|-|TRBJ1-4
CASSEVSEKLFF
TGCGCCAGCAGTGAAGTATCGGAAAAACTGTTTTTT
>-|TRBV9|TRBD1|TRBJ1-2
CASSSGQGLNYGYTF
TGTGCCAGCAGCTCCGGACAGGGCCTTAACTATGGCTACACCTTC
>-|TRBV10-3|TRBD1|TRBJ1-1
CAIGQGAAEAFF
TGTGCCATCGGACAGGGGGCGGCTGAAGCTTTCTTT
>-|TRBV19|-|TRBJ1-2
CASSMVGYGYTF
TGTGCCAGTAGTATGGTGGGGTATGGCTACACCTTC
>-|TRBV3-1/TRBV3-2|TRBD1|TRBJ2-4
CASSQSDRAAKNIQYF
TGTGCCAGCAGCCAATCTGACAGGGCTGCCAAAAACATTCAGTACTTC
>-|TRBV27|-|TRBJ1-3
CASGDTGSSGNTIYF
TGTGCCAGCGGCGATACAGGGAGCTCTGGAAACACCATATATTTT
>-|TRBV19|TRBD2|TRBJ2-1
CASSRASGGAREQFF
TGTGCCAGTAGTAGGGCCAGCGGGGGGGCACGTGAGCAGTTCTTC
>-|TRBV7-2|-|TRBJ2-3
CASSTSLGGAAQSTDTQYF
TGTGCCAGCAGCACCTCTCTCGGCGGGGCAGCCCAAAGCACAGATACGCAGTATTTT
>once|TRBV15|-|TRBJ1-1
CATSRVRSMNTEAFF
TGTGCCACCAGCAGAGTTCGGAGCATGAACACTGAAGCTTTCTTT
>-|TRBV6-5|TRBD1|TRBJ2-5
CASSAGQGQETQYF
TGTGCCAGCAGCGCTGGACAGGGACAAGAGACCCAGTACTTC
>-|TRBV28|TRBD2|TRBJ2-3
CASSLGIPGLAGGRDTQYF
TGTGCCAGCAGTTTAGGGATTCCGGGACTAGCGGGGGGGCGAGATACGCAGTATTTT
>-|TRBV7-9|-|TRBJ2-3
CASSHPERHTDTQYF
TGTGCCAGCAGCCACCCTGAGCGACACACAGATACGCAGTATTTT
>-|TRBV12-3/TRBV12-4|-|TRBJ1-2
CASHGAGVLGYTF
TGTGCCAGCCATGGGGCGGGGGTCCTCGGCTACACCTTC
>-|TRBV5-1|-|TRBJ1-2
CASARLDSNYGYTF
TGCGCCAGTGCACGGCTGGACTCCAACTATGGCTACACCTTC
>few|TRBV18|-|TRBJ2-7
CASSPTGSRTKTYEQYF
TGTGCCAGCTCACCGACGGGATCCAGGACCAAAACCTACGAGCAGTACTTC
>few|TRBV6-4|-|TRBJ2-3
CASSGVFTDTQYF
TGTGCCAGCAGTGGTGTCTTCACAGATACGCAGTATTTT
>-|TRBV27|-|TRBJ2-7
CASSLQGDEQYF
TGTGCCAGCAGTTTACAGGGCGACGAGCAGTACTTC
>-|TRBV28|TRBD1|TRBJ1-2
CASSLGRGQQVLYGYTF
TGTGCCAGCAGTTTAGGCAGGGGGCAACAGGTGCTATATGGCTACACCTTC
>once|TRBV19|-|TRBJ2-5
CASSIVVLETQYF
TGTGCCAGTAGTATCGTAGTCCTAGAGACCCAGTACTTC
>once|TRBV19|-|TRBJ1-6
CAGRSSGKNSPLHF
TGTGCCGGGAGATCATCAGGGAAGAATTCACCCCTCCACTTT
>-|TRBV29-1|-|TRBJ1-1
CSVETYEAFF
TGCAGCGTTGAGACGTATGAAGCTTTCTTT
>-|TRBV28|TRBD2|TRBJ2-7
CASSAELAGAAGEQYF
TGTGCCAGCAGTGCAGAACTAGCGGGGGCCGCTGGGGAGCAGTACTTC
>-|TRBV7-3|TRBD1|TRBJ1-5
CASSPTGGHQPQHF
TGTGCCAGCAGCCCCACAGGGGGCCATCAGCCCCAGCATTTT
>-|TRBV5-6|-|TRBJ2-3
CASSFEVRTDTQYF
TGTGCCAGCAGCTTTGAGGTCCGCACAGATACGCAGTATTTT
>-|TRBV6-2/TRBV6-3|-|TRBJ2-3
CASSLMTITDTQYF
TGTGCCAGCAGTCTAATGACTATCACAGATACGCAGTATTTT
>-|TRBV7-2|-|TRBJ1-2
CASSLEGPTGGYTF
TGTGCCAGCAGCTTAGAGGGCCCCACGGGGGGCTACACCTTC
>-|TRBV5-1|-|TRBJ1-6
CASSWGFDGGESPLHF
TGCGCCAGCAGCTGGGGATTTGACGGCGGTGAATCACCCCTCCACTTT
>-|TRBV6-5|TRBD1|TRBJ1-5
CASSPGTGVNQPQHF
TGTGCCAGCAGTCCCGGGACAGGGGTCAATCAGCCCCAGCATTTT